This T cell receptor (beta chain) was documented in a study of early T cells in non-severe SARS-CoV-2 infection. TCRdb re-called the 5' RACE reads with MiXCR, one entry per CDR3 protein. The sample consists of roughly 86,000 distinct CDR3 sequences, about 15% of them appearing once. The CDR3 has 15 residues. Trimming cost V 3 bases and J 10 bases; bases outside gene matches: 8. This chain connects TRBV12-3 or TRBV12-4 to TRBJ2-1; 11 bases are shared with TRBD2. The source of this sequence is an adult who was a healthcare worker with PCR-confirmed SARS-CoV-2 infection or an uninfected control (not recorded which). Source material: whole blood. The CDR3 nucleotides are TGTGCCAGCAGTTTCCATCTAGCGGGGGGCAAAGAGCAGTTCTTC. Its translation: CASSFHLAGGKEQFF.